This T cell receptor beta chain emerged from a study of human T cells and chemical hapten exposure. Turning to the study itself: The study patch tested 0.01% DPC on the upper back and read results at 6 days.

Study observations and caveats: Expanded TCRs made up significantly more big CDR3 similarity clusters than controls did.

Time point denoted: patch test 1, 2 weeks after DPC sensitization. Stated treatment: therapeutic diphenylcyclopropenone sensitization with weekly scalp DPC. Patients had alopecia, were aged 18 to 70, and were not pregnant. Turning to this clonotype: The antigen remains unidentified. Relative to the germline gene, one junction end is altered; a read error may explain this.

The CDR3 contains 14 residues. Germline V gene sequence: CDR1 DFQATT, CDR2 SNEGSKA (reference sequence). TCRdb re-analysed the RACE reads in MiXCR, keeping a single row per CDR3 protein. This table holds some 49,000 distinct CDR3 sequences, less than 9.5% found once. The source was whole blood, collected in connection with sensitization to the hapten diphenylcyclopropenone (DPC). The V gene is TRBV20-1, the J gene TRBJ2-1; 7 bases are shared with TRBD2. The receptor comes from a woman between 50 and 59 years old with alopecia areata. Some clones in this sample may be carry-over from other donors' samples. The DNA for the CDR3 is TGCAGTGCCGACGCGGGGAGGGCTTGGAATGAGAAGTTCTTC. It codes for CSADAGRAWNEKFF.